The rows below give T cell receptor beta chains drawn from one sample of a study of cytomegalovirus exposure and HLA in healthy donors. Here immunoSEQ multiplex PCR was the method, and the copy in TCRdb shows in-frame clones only, minus some. The sample has 150,000 or so clones. Sequenced input: PBMCs. The source is a woman aged 50 to 60 in good health and CMV-seronegative. Both conserved end residues are part of each CDR3. A D gene is named only where the DNA matches it firmly.

d_call	j_call	v_call	cdr3_nt	cdr3_aa
NA	TRBJ2-5	TRBV5-1	TGCGCCAGCAGCTTGGCCTTTTTGAACTCTCTTAGTATCCAGTACTTC	CASSLAFLNSLSIQYF
NA	TRBJ2-5	TRBV7-2	TGTGCCAGCAGCCCGCAGGGGGAGACCCAGTACTTC	CASSPQGETQYF
NA	TRBJ2-3	TRBV7-6	TGTGCCAGCAGCTTATTGAGGGATACGCAGTATTTT	CASSLLRDTQYF
NA	TRBJ2-1	TRBV7-6	TGTGCCAGCAGCTATTATCATGGGAGTGAGCAGTTCTTC	CASSYYHGSEQFF
NA	TRBJ2-1	TRBV9	TGTGCCAGCAGCGTAACAGGAAGCTACAACTCCTACAATGAGCAGTTCTTC	CASSVTGSYNSYNEQFF
TRBD1	TRBJ2-7	TRBV7-9	TGTGCCAGCAGCTTAGTGGGGACAGCCTACGAGCAGTACTTC	CASSLVGTAYEQYF
NA	TRBJ2-5	TRBV7-3	TGTGCCAGCAGCTCCATCGGACAGAGAGAGACCCAGTACTTC	CASSSIGQRETQYF
TRBD1	TRBJ2-7	TRBV19	TGTGCCACGGCGGGACAGGGGGTGGGGAGCTCCTACGAGCAGTACTTC	CATAGQGVGSSYEQYF
NA	TRBJ2-7	TRBV19	TGTGCCAGTAGTATGGGGTCCGGACAGCTTTACGAGCAGTACTTC	CASSMGSGQLYEQYF
NA	TRBJ2-5	TRBV28	TGTGCCAGCAGCCTAAGGGTAGCGAACCAAGAGACCCAGTACTTC	CASSLRVANQETQYF
NA	TRBJ2-1	TRBV7-2	TGTGCCAGCAGCTTGGGGCGGAGCTACAATGAGCAGTTCTTC	CASSLGRSYNEQFF
TRBD1	TRBJ2-1	TRBV15	TGTGCCACCACCATCTTCCCCGGGACAGTCTACAATGAGCAGTTCTTC	CATTIFPGTVYNEQFF
TRBD1	TRBJ2-1	TRBV6-5	TGTGCCAGCAGTCAGGACAGGGGGCTAAGCAATGAGCAGTTCTTC	CASSQDRGLSNEQFF
TRBD2	TRBJ2-7	TRBV4-1	TGCGCCAGCAGCCAAGACCCAGCGGGGGGCTACGAGCAGTACTTC	CASSQDPAGGYEQYF
TRBD1	TRBJ2-3	TRBV19	TGTGCCACCCGGAAGGGGGCGGCCGATACGCAGTATTTT	CATRKGAADTQYF
NA	TRBJ1-5	TRBV2	TGTGCCAGCAGTCCAAGGCAGGGTGATCAGCCCCAGCATTTT	CASSPRQGDQPQHF
NA	TRBJ1-5	TRBV5-6	TGTGCCAGCAGCTTAGGGGGTGTGTCCCAGCATTTT	CASSLGGVSQHF
NA	TRBJ2-7	TRBV6-6	TGTGCCAGCAGTTACTCGGGAGTAGGCGAGCAGTACTTC	CASSYSGVGEQYF
NA	TRBJ2-2	TRBV7-6	TGTGCCAGCAGCTTCTCGGGGGGGGAGCTGTTTTTT	CASSFSGGELFF
NA	TRBJ1-1	TRBV20-1	TGCAGTGCCCGGACATCCGAAGCTTTCTTT	CSARTSEAFF
TRBD1	TRBJ1-2	TRBV14	TGTGCCAGCAGCCAAGGAATTGGGACAGCTAACTATGGCTACACCTTC	CASSQGIGTANYGYTF
NA	TRBJ1-2	TRBV5-4	TGTGCCAGCAGCTTGGGAGGGACTAACTATGGCTACACCTTC	CASSLGGTNYGYTF
NA	TRBJ2-7	TRBV6-6	TGTGCCAGCACCAACCCAGGGGCACAAACCTACGAGCAGTACTTC	CASTNPGAQTYEQYF
NA	TRBJ2-1	TRBV9	TGTGCCAGCAGCTTCGGGGGGCCGGGAGGAAATGAGCAGTTCTTC	CASSFGGPGGNEQFF
NA	TRBJ1-6	TRBV7-3	TGTGCCAGCAGCTCAACCGGGAGGAGTCCCCTCCACTTT	CASSSTGRSPLHF
TRBD2	TRBJ2-7	TRBV29-1	TGCAGCGTGTGGGGACTAGCGGCCGCCTACGAGCAGTACTTC	CSVWGLAAAYEQYF
TRBD1	TRBJ1-1	TRBV28	TGTGCCAGCAGTTCCACAGGGGTCAACACTGAAGCTTTCTTT	CASSSTGVNTEAFF
NA	TRBJ2-5	TRBV19	TGTGCCAGTAGTGCGGGGGCGGCCCAAGAGACCCAGTACTTC	CASSAGAAQETQYF
NA	TRBJ2-4	TRBV21-1	TGTGCCAGCACAGAGGTTTACAAAAACATTCAGTACTTC	CASTEVYKNIQYF
TRBD2	TRBJ2-1	TRBV6-4	TGTGCCAGCAGCTACGGGACTAGCGGGAGGATAGGGGAGCAGTTCTTC	CASSYGTSGRIGEQFF
NA	TRBJ2-7	TRBV5-1	TGCGCCAGCAGCTTGGCCCTATCATCCTCCTACGAGCAGTACTTC	CASSLALSSSYEQYF
NA	TRBJ1-6	TRBV28	TGTGCCAGCAGTTCCTCTGAGGTCCCACCCCTCCACTTT	CASSSSEVPPLHF
NA	TRBJ2-7	TRBV5-1	TGCGCCAGCAGCTTGAAGGACACCTACGAGCAGTACTTC	CASSLKDTYEQYF
NA	TRBJ2-7	TRBV30	TGTGCCTGGAATAATTTCGGTAACTACGAGCAGTACTTC	CAWNNFGNYEQYF
NA	TRBJ1-5	TRBV28	TGTGCCAGCAGTTTTAGGGGGTCCCTGGTGGGCAATCAGCCCCAGCATTTT	CASSFRGSLVGNQPQHF
NA	TRBJ2-1	TRBV30	TGTGCCTGGAGACCCAGCAGGAATGAGCAGTTCTTC	CAWRPSRNEQFF
TRBD2	TRBJ2-7	TRBV5-4	TGTGCCAGCAGCGCTACTAGCGGGAGGATGTCGGCCCACGAGCAGTACTTC	CASSATSGRMSAHEQYF
NA	TRBJ1-2	TRBV6-1	TGTGCCAGCAGTGTGTTGGGCAGGGTGGACTATGGCTACACCTTC	CASSVLGRVDYGYTF
NA	TRBJ1-1	TRBV29-1	TGCAGCGTTGTCGGGGGGTCAGGCCCTGAAGCTTTCTTT	CSVVGGSGPEAFF
TRBD1	TRBJ1-4	TRBV4-1	TGCGCCAGCAGCCAAGCCCCACAGGGGAATGAAAAACTGTTTTTT	CASSQAPQGNEKLFF
NA	TRBJ2-3	TRBV5-6	TGTGCCAGCAGCTTGGGGGGGCGGAGCACAGATACGCAGTATTTT	CASSLGGRSTDTQYF
NA	TRBJ1-3	TRBV19	TGTGCCAGTAGTATCCTCGGGGGGGCTGGAAACACCATATATTTT	CASSILGGAGNTIYF
TRBD2	TRBJ2-4	TRBV19	TGTGCCAGTAGTATGACTAGCGGGAGGATAGCCAAAAACATTCAGTACTTC	CASSMTSGRIAKNIQYF
NA	TRBJ2-7	TRBV30	TGTGCCTGGAGCCGGGACATCTCCTACGAGCAGTACTTC	CAWSRDISYEQYF
NA	TRBJ1-5	TRBV6-1	TGTGCCAGCCCAGCTCCAGGGTTTGAGAATCAGCCCCAGCATTTT	CASPAPGFENQPQHF
NA	TRBJ2-7	TRBV6-6	TGTGCCAGCAGTTACTCGGCGGATTACGAGCAGTACTTC	CASSYSADYEQYF
TRBD1	TRBJ2-2	TRBV6-5	TGTGCCAGCAGTAGACAGGGGGCGACCGGGGAGCTGTTTTTT	CASSRQGATGELFF
NA	TRBJ1-2	TRBV2	TGTGCCAGCAGTAAAAACAGGGTCCTTAACTATGGCTACACCTTC	CASSKNRVLNYGYTF
NA	TRBJ1-2	TRBV4-3	TGCGCCAGCAGCGAAGGTCAGGCGTACTATGGCTACACCTTC	CASSEGQAYYGYTF
NA	TRBJ1-5	TRBV30	TGTGCCTGGAGTTCTGACAGAGACTTTAGCAATCAGCCCCAGCATTTT	CAWSSDRDFSNQPQHF
TRBD2	TRBJ2-1	TRBV28	TGTGCCAGCACCGGGACTAGGGTTTCTCATGAGCAGTTCTTC	CASTGTRVSHEQFF